The rows below give T cell receptor beta chains drawn from one sample of a study of beta chain features in type 1 diabetes. TCRdb's table, derived via immunoSEQ multiplex PCR, lists solely in-frame clones and lacks some. The data contain about 320,000 clones, roughly 15% of them singletons. The sample consisted of central memory CD4+ T cells from blood. The source is a man younger than 40 in good health. Each CDR3 is given with its conserved first and last residue.

TRBV7-3	TRBJ2-3	CASSLAAGAHRDTQYF
TRBV7-2	TRBJ2-5	CASSRFQETQYF
TRBV6-6	TRBJ1-2	CASRHDRGGYTF
TRBV7-9	TRBJ1-2	CASSHGGGTNGYTF
TRBV6-1	TRBJ1-5	CASRLTDQPQHF
TRBV11-3	TRBJ1-2	CASSRTQAPTNGYTF
TRBV7-9	TRBJ2-3	CASSFGLAGTSDTQYF
TRBV5-1	TRBJ2-6	CASSLDPRSGANVMTF
TRBV12-5	TRBJ1-1	CASGQDRSNTEAFF
TRBV7-2	TRBJ2-2	CASSSRRTGELFF
TRBV4-2	TRBJ2-7	CASSQDPWAGGLNEQYF
TRBV6-1	TRBJ1-1	CASSAIAGVTEAFF
TRBV19	TRBJ2-3	CASSDGQGRTDTQYF
TRBV7-2	TRBJ2-1	CASSLRYYGNEQFF
TRBV7-9	TRBJ2-7	CASSFGQGVSYEQYF
TRBV7-2	TRBJ1-4	CASAVYEKLFF
TRBV19	TRBJ1-1	CASSIPGGNTEAFF
TRBV5-1	TRBJ2-1	CASSLSGGSYNEQFF
TRBV2	TRBJ2-2	CASSEWDNTGELFF
TRBV7-2	TRBJ2-5	CASSTTPPGGQETQYF
TRBV19	TRBJ2-3	CATGPGRGTQYF
TRBV10-3	TRBJ2-2	CASKTGLADTGELFF
TRBV11-2	TRBJ1-6	CASSLGSAGRSPLHF
TRBV14	TRBJ1-1	CASSQDRNTEAFF
TRBV5-1	TRBJ2-3	CASSRQPGDRGDDTQYF
TRBV7-9	TRBJ1-6	CASSLPGFGLSPLHF
TRBV14	TRBJ1-2	CASSPPGKNYGYTF
TRBV25-1	TRBJ2-2	CASSAVSSGGTGELFF
TRBV4-2	TRBJ1-5	CASSQDFSGFQPQHF
TRBV4-1	TRBJ1-2	CASSQDRDRERIYGYTF
TRBV14	.	CASSQQGRVHEQYF
TRBV10-3	TRBJ2-1	CAISRVPADEQFF
TRBV15	TRBJ1-1	CATSRDRTLNRAFF
TRBV29-1	TRBJ2-3	CSGGGGATDTQYF
TRBV7-9	TRBJ1-2	CASSLDQNYGYTF
TRBV7-9	TRBJ1-1	CASRPSGPGNTEAFF
TRBV28	TRBJ1-2	CASSIMAGGQGYTF
TRBV9	TRBJ2-7	CASSQLGDSRVNEQYF
TRBV29-1	TRBJ2-3	CSVVASGPSTDTQYF
TRBV9	TRBJ2-1	CASSPGNSGGSYNEQFF
TRBV4-3	TRBJ2-2	CASSQEVSGELFF
TRBV7-9	TRBJ2-1	CASSLGGGWTGVSEQFF
TRBV13	TRBJ2-5	CASSLGGLTQYF
TRBV6-5	TRBJ2-3	CASSDSSVSTQYF
TRBV19	TRBJ2-7	CASSPRDVYEQYF
TRBV7-9	TRBJ1-1	CASSPEKGEAFF
TRBV11-2	TRBJ1-6	CASSTGTYNSPLHF
TRBV10-3	TRBJ2-1	CAISSGAGERSYNEQFF
TRBV27	TRBJ1-4	CASNDCAADNEKLFF
TRBV19	TRBJ1-6	CASGRQTDSPLHF
TRBV7-2	TRBJ2-1	CASSLYRYNEQFF